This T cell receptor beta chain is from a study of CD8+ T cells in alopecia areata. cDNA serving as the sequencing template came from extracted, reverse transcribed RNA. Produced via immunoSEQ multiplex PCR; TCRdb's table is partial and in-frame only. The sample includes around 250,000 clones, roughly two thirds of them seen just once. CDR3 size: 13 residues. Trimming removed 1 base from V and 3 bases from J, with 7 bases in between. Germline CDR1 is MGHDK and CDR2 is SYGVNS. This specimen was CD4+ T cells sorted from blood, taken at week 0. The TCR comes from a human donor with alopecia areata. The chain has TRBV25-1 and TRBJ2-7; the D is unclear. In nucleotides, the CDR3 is TGTGCCAGCAGTGAATTTGGAGACTACGAGCAGTACTTC. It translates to CASSEFGDYEQYF.